These 2 T cell receptor beta chains share one sample of origin, sequenced in a study of Tregs in tolerant kidney transplant recipients. The repertoire was sequenced with immunoSEQ multiplex PCR; TCRdb's copy has only in-frame clones and lacks some. Altogether about 15,000 clones are present, roughly 78% being singletons, with the ten largest covering 1.5% to 2%. Material: Tregs from blood, obtained before the transplant. The origin of the receptors is a human donor who received a combined kidney and bone marrow transplant.

This rearrangement joins TRBV28 to TRBJ1-5; 7 bases fit TRBD1. The CDR3 runs to 17 residues. Trimming took 6 bases from V and 0 from J; bases not matched to a gene: 11. The germline CDR1 and CDR2 sequences are MDHEN and SYDVKM. The CDR3 protein is CASSPDRAPYSNQPQHF. In DNA, the CDR3 is TGTGCCAGCAGCCCTGACAGGGCACCTTATAGCAATCAGCCCCAGCATTTT.

The chain joins TRBV4-1 to TRBJ2-5; perhaps TRBD2 as D (7 bases). Trimming removed 6 bases from V and 4 bases from J, with 21 bases in between. CDR1 and CDR2 from the germline V gene are MGHRA and YSYEKL. The CDR3 is 16 residues long. The CDR3 is CASSLGGASGGETQYF. CDR3 coding DNA: TGCGCCAGCAGTCTAGGGGGGGCGTCCGGGGGAGAGACCCAGTACTTC.